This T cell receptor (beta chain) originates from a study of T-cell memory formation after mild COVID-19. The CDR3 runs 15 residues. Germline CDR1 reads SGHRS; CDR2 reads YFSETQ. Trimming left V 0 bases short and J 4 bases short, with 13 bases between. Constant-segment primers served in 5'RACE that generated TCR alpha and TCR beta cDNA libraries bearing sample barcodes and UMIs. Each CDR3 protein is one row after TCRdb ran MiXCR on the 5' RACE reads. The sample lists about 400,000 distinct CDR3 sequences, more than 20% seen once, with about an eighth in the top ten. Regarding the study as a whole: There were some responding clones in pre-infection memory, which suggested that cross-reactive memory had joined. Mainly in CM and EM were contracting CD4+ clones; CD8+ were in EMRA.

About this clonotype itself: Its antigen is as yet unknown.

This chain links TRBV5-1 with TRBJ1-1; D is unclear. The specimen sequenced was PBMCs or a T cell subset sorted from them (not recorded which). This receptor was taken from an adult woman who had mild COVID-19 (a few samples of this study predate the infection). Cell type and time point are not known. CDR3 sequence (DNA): TGCGCCAGCAGCTTGGCGGCACTTAGCCTCACTGAAGCTTTCTTT. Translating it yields CASSLAALSLTEAFF.